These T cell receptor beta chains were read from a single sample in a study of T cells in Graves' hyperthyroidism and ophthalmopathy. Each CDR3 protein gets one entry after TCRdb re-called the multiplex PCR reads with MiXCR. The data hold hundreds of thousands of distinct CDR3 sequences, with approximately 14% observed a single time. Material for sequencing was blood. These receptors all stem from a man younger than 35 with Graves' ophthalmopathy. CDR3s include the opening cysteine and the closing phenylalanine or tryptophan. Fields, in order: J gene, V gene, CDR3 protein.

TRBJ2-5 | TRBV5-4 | CASSTTGTGVETQYF
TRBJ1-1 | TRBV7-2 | CASSRRGVDSNSRRTEAFF
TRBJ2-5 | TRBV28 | CASRTGGTVQETQYF
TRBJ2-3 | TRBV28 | CASSPEIGGPSTDTQYF
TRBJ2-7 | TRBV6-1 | CASRGSGEQYF
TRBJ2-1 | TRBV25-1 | CASSDIIAGGYNEQFF
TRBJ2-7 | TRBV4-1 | CASSQLGQGAKEQYF
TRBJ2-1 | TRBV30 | CAWSGDSSLYNEQFF
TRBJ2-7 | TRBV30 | CAWSPPRPGEQYF
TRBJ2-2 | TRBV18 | CASSPPNTGELFF
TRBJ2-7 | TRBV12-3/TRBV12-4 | CASTPTGSSYEQYF
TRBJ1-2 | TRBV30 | CAWSTSGQRRGYTF
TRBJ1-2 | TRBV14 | CASSQWGTGSTF
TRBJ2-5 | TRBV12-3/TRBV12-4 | CASSSLDGQETQYF
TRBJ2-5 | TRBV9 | CASSGLAGNLETQYF
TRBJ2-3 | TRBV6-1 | CASSEATSASTDTQYF
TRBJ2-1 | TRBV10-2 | CATHASYNEQFF
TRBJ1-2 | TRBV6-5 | CASSYSITGVLSNYGYTF
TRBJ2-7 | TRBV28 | CASQTPTASYEQYF
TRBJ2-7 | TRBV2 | CASRILAGGEQYF
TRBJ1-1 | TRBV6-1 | CASSDQGQANTEAFF
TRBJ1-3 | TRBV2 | CASKGESNSGNTIYF
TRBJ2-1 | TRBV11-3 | CASSSGTGDIGEQFF
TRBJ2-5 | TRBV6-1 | CASSTSELEGETQYF
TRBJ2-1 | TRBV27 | CASSRPGTGSNEQFF
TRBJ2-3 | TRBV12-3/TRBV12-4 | CASSPRRGGTDTQYF
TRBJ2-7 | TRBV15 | CATSRDRQSYEQYF
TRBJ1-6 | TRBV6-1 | CASRPTPEGPLHF
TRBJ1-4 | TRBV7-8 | CASSPSGGNEKLFF
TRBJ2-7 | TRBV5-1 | CASSIGTGLGEQYF
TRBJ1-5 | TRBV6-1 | CASRGKLNQPQHF
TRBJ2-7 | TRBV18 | CASSPSQGQSYEQYF
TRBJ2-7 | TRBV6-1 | CASSPPWGGGTFSYEQYF
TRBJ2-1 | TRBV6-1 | CASSRQGVRPHEQFF
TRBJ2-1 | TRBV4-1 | CASSQDAPTSGTYNEQFF
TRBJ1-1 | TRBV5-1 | CASSPVLSGTVNTEAFF
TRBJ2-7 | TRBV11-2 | CASSLGLADEQYF
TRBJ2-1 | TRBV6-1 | CASSEARGVRTGGNEQFF
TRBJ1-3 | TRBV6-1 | CASSEHGRSSGNTIYF
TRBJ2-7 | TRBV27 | CASSSRTGVDEQYF
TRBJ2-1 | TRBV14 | CASSQDMRWGTYNEQFF
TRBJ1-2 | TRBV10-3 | CAISESGGRLGYTF
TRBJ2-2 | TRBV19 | CASKLWGHTGELFF
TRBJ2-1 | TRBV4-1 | CASSQGLARNEQFF
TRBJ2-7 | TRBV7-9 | CASIPTSGGHEQYF
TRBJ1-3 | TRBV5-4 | CASSLAGRFSGNTIYF
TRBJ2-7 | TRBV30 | CAWTPQGDPIGEQYF
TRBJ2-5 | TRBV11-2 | CASSPRPAGGQETQYF